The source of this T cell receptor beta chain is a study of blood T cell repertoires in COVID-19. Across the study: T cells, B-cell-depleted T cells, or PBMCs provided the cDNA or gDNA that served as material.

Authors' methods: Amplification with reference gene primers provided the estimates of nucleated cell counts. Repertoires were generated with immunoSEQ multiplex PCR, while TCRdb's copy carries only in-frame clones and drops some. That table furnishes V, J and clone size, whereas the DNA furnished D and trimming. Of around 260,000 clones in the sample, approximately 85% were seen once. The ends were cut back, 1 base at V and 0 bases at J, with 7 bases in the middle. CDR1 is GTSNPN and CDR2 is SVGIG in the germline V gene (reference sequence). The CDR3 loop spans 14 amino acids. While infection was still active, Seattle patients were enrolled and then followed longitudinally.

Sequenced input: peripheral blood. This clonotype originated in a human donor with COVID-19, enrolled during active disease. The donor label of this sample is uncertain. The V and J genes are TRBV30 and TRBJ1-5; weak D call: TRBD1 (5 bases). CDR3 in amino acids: CAWSEGFSNQPQHF. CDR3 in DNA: TGTGCCTGGAGTGAGGGGTTTAGCAATCAGCCCCAGCATTTT.